The rows below give T cell receptor beta chains drawn from one sample of a study of T cells in Graves' hyperthyroidism and ophthalmopathy. From the multiplex PCR reads, TCRdb called clonotypes with MiXCR, one entry per CDR3 protein. This table has about 680,000 distinct CDR3 sequences, around 40% appearing once. The sample comprised blood. The receptors derive from a woman aged 35 to 49 with Graves' hyperthyroidism. CDR3s include the opening cysteine and the closing phenylalanine or tryptophan. The order of the fields is clone size, J gene, D gene, V gene, CDR3 protein, CDR3 DNA. A D gene is named only where the DNA matches it firmly. Only part of the rows carry a size: once, few, many, or a class if the clone is expanded.

few	TRBJ1-5	.	TRBV5-6	CASSLQGGNSNQPQHF	TGTGCCAGCAGCTTGCAAGGGGGGAATAGCAATCAGCCCCAGCATTTT
many	TRBJ2-3	TRBD2	TRBV25-1	CASRTSGHTDTQYF	TGTGCCAGCAGAACTAGCGGCCACACAGATACGCAGTATTTT
.	TRBJ1-2	.	TRBV12-3/TRBV12-4	CASSLGGAGGNTF	TGTGCCAGCAGTTTAGGAGGGGCTGGTGGAAACACCTTC
few	TRBJ1-1	.	TRBV28	CASSENSRRGNTEAFF	TGTGCCAGCAGTGAGAACAGCAGGCGAGGTAACACTGAAGCTTTCTTT
.	TRBJ1-2	.	TRBV20-1	CSAPRLGGRYGYTF	TGCAGTGCCCCCAGGTTGGGGGGGCGTTATGGCTACACCTTC
few	TRBJ2-3	TRBD2	TRBV7-9	CASSLGLADTDTQYF	TGTGCCAGCAGCTTAGGCCTAGCGGACACAGATACGCAGTATTTT
.	TRBJ1-2	.	TRBV20-1	CSARDIETGYGYTF	TGCAGTGCTAGAGATATTGAGACGGGCTATGGCTACACCTTC
.	TRBJ1-1	.	TRBV29-1	CSVDDGVERGAFF	TGCAGCGTTGACGACGGGGTCGAGAGAGGAGCTTTCTTT
few	TRBJ1-5	TRBD1	TRBV12-3/TRBV12-4	CASSLPRTGDQPQHF	TGTGCCAGCAGTTTACCCAGGACAGGGGATCAGCCCCAGCATTTT
.	TRBJ2-7	.	TRBV10-3	CAISEVWTANEQYF	TGTGCCATCAGTGAGGTCTGGACAGCCAACGAGCAGTACTTC
.	TRBJ2-7	.	TRBV6-5	CASTKRTYEQYF	TGTGCCAGCACTAAGCGTACCTACGAGCAGTACTTC
.	TRBJ2-2	.	TRBV7-9	CASNDRDFTGELFF	TGTGCCAGCAACGACAGGGACTTCACCGGGGAGCTGTTTTTT
few	TRBJ2-6	TRBD2	TRBV4-3	CASSQTRRLASGANVLTF	TGCGCCAGCAGCCAAACCAGGCGACTAGCGTCTGGGGCCAACGTCCTGACTTTC
many	TRBJ1-3	.	TRBV15	CATSRDLAGAGNTIYF	TGTGCCACCAGCAGAGATTTGGCAGGTGCTGGAAACACCATATATTTT
many	TRBJ1-5	.	TRBV5-5	CASSLGGYNQPQHF	TGTGCCAGCAGCTTGGGGGGGTACAATCAGCCCCAGCATTTT
.	TRBJ1-1	.	TRBV7-3	CANSPTLSDTEAFF	TGTGCCAACAGCCCGACTCTCTCCGACACTGAAGCTTTCTTT
many	TRBJ2-7	.	TRBV6-2/TRBV6-3	CASSPAGEQYF	TGTGCCAGCAGCCCCGCGGGGGAGCAGTACTTC